The present TCR beta chain was sequenced within a study of T cells in localized non-small cell lung cancer. Study-wide results and caveats: Appearance in adjacent lung was seen for a median about 60 of the top 100 tumor clones. One tumor region alone was sequenced, and heterogeneity therefore remains possible. Tumor trailed uninvolved adjacent lung in T cell clonality, which peaked there.

Repertoires were generated with immunoSEQ multiplex PCR, while TCRdb's copy carries only in-frame clones and drops some. The table lists roughly 89,000 clones, around 90% of them singletons. From germline, CDR1 is MNHNS and CDR2 SASEGT. V was pared by 5 bases and J by 6 bases, with 13 bases between. The CDR3 totals 13 residues. Comment on this clone: Its antigen remains unidentified.

Source: PBMCs, taken before any cancer treatment. The source of this sequence is a woman aged 40-69 years with stage II squamous cell lung carcinoma. The chain is built from TRBV6-1 and TRBJ2-5, with D possibly TRBD2 on 5 matching bases. The CDR3: CASSPSGMKTQYF. CDR3 nucleotides: TGTGCCAGCAGTCCGTCGGGGATGAAGACCCAGTACTTC.